A selection of T cell receptor beta chains follows, all from one sample in a study of blood T cells in healthy people across ages. From the 5' RACE reads, TCRdb called clonotypes with MiXCR, one entry per CDR3 protein. The data show hundreds of thousands of distinct CDR3 sequences, 32% seen once. Sequencing used blood. These receptors all stem from a woman older than 75 in good health. Each CDR3 is given with its conserved first and last residue. D genes are given only for firm matches. Clone sizes are given selectively: once, few, many, or a class where the clone is expanded.

>few|TRBV11-1|-|TRBJ1-1
TGTGCCAGCAGCTTAGATTCGGGGGGCCGATACACTGAAGCTTTCTTT
CASSLDSGGRYTEAFF
>few|TRBV7-9|-|TRBJ2-1
TGTGCCAGCAGCTTGGGGGGGCCCGGACAGTTCTTC
CASSLGGPGQFF
>many|TRBV9|-|TRBJ2-1
TGTGCCACGGATCGGGAGGGGGCCGGGGAGCAGTTCTTC
CATDREGAGEQFF
>many|TRBV7-2|TRBD2|TRBJ2-3
TGTGCCAGCAGCTTAGGCGGGGGGGCGCCAGATACGCAGTATTTT
CASSLGGGAPDTQYF
>-|TRBV12-3/TRBV12-4|TRBD1|TRBJ2-7
TGTGCCAGCAGTTTAGTGGGGACAGGGAAAGACGGGCAGTACTTC
CASSLVGTGKDGQYF
>-|TRBV29-1|-|TRBJ2-5
TGCAGCGTTGGATTGCGGCTGCTCCAAGAGACCCAGTACTTC
CSVGLRLLQETQYF
>-|TRBV2|-|TRBJ2-5
TGTGCCAGCAGGTTAGACAGCCAAGAGACCCAGTACTTC
CASRLDSQETQYF
>many|TRBV20-1|TRBD1|TRBJ2-1
TGCAGCCAGGGACAGGGGGTCAATGAGCAGTTCTTC
CSQGQGVNEQFF
>many|TRBV20-1|-|TRBJ2-7
TGCAGTGCATCGGAGACGGGGGAAGATTACGAGCAGTACTTC
CSASETGEDYEQYF
>many|TRBV11-2|-|TRBJ2-2
TGTGCCAGCAGCCGTACAGGGTTAAGGGACACCGGGGAGCTGTTTTTT
CASSRTGLRDTGELFF
>many|TRBV7-8|TRBD1|TRBJ1-5
TGTGCCAGCAGCTTTGGACAGGACAATCAGCCCCAGCATTTT
CASSFGQDNQPQHF
>many|TRBV30|-|TRBJ1-2
TGTGCCTGGAGTGTACTACCGTTCTATGGCTACACCTTC
CAWSVLPFYGYTF
>many|TRBV6-2/TRBV6-3|TRBD2|TRBJ2-1
TGTGCCAGCAGCGAACTAGCGGGGGGCCACTACTACAATGAGCAGTTCTTC
CASSELAGGHYYNEQFF
>few|TRBV24-1|-|TRBJ2-3
TGTGCCACCAGTGATTTCGCTAGCACAGATACGCAGTATTTT
CATSDFASTDTQYF